The 32 T cell receptor beta chains in this list originate from one sample, sequenced in a study of blood T cell repertoires in COVID-19. TCRdb's copy holds only in-frame clones and misses some; the assay was immunoSEQ multiplex PCR. The sample has roughly 96,000 clones, about 86% seen once. Sequenced input: peripheral blood. The receptors were sampled from a man aged 60 to 69 with acute or convalescent COVID-19.

The chain uses TRBV15 and TRBJ2-3; TRBD1 aligns across 12 bases. Trimming took 4 bases from V and 4 from J; bases not matched to a gene: 6. The CDR3 loop spans 16 amino acids. Germline assignment: CDR1 LNHNV and CDR2 YYDKDF (reference sequence). CDR3 nucleotides: TGTGCCACCAGCAACGGGGACAGGGGGCTCCCAGATACGCAGTATTTT. It encodes CATSNGDRGLPDTQYF.

The chain carries TRBV30 and TRBJ2-5, with 12 bases fitting TRBD1. Germline CDR1 reads GTSNPN; CDR2 reads SVGIG (reference sequence). The length of the CDR3 is 15 residues. V lost 4 bases and J lost 5; bases outside the gene matches: 8. CDR3 amino acids: CAWTSGTGGWETQYF. The CDR3 DNA is TGTGCCTGGACCTCCGGGACAGGGGGCTGGGAGACCCAGTACTTC.

V usage is TRBV11-3 and J usage is TRBJ2-5; possible D gene TRBD2, 5 bases. Trimming removed 5 bases at V and 5 bases at J, with 6 bases between. The length of the CDR3 is 11 residues. Germline CDR1 reads SGHNT; CDR2 reads YENEEA. The CDR3 protein is CASSRGETQYF. CDR3 bases: TGTGCCAGCAGCCGAGGGGAGACCCAGTACTTC.

The J gene is TRBJ2-1, the V gene TRBV10-3, with 9 positions matching TRBD2. V was clipped by 6 bases and J by 6 bases; unmatched bases: 9. The CDR3 is 15 amino acids. Germline V gene sequence: CDR1 ENHRY, CDR2 SYGVKD. CDR3 nucleotides: TGTGCCATCAGCGACACTGCGGGAGGGGGCAATGAGCAGTTCTTC. Its translation is CAISDTAGGGNEQFF.

The chain employs TRBV30 and TRBJ1-1; D ambiguous. Germline V gene sequence: CDR1 GTSNPN, CDR2 SVGIG (reference sequence). V shed 3 bases and J shed 2 bases, with 10 bases lying between them. The length of the CDR3 is 13 residues. The CDR3: CAWRATINTEAFF. CDR3 DNA: TGTGCCTGGAGGGCTACTATAAACACTGAAGCTTTCTTT.

The rearrangement uses TRBV6-4 and TRBJ1-2, with 8 bases that match TRBD1. The CDR3 sequence is 15 residues long. The germline CDR1 and CDR2 sequences are MRHNA and SNTAGT. Losses at the gene ends were 4 bases for V and 1 base for J; bases not matched to a gene: 5. The CDR3 sequence is CASSVSGQGNYGYTF. The CDR3 region has the DNA TGTGCCAGCAGTGTGAGCGGACAGGGTAACTATGGCTACACCTTC.

This chain uses TRBV9 with TRBJ2-2; D is perhaps TRBD2 (5 bases). V dropped 3 bases and J dropped 4 bases, with 10 bases sitting between them. Germline CDR1 is SGDLS and CDR2 is YYNGEE. The CDR3 sequence is 14 residues long. The CDR3 reads CASSAPAGTGELFF. DNA of the CDR3: TGTGCCAGCAGCGCCCCTGCGGGCACCGGGGAGCTGTTTTTT.

This rearrangement joins TRBV11-3 to TRBJ2-6; a possible D gene is TRBD1 (5 bases). Deletions cut 5 bases from V and 3 bases from J, with 8 bases between. The CDR3 length is 14 residues. Germline CDR1 and CDR2: SGHNT and YENEEA. CDR3 coding DNA: TGTGCCAGCAGCCAGGGTAGTGGGGCCAACGTCCTGACTTTC. It specifies CASSQGSGANVLTF. The full variable domain, with the rest looked up from reference TRBV11-3 and TRBJ2-6, is EAGVVQSPRYKIIEKKQPVAFWCNPISGHNTLYWYLQNLGQGPELLIRYENEEAVDDSQLPKDRFSAERLKGVDSTLKIQPAELGDSAVYLCASSQGSGANVLTFGAGSRLTVL.

J is TRBJ1-5 and V is TRBV28, with 8 bases matching TRBD1. Per the germline V gene, CDR1 is MDHEN and CDR2 is SYDVKM. This CDR3 region has 14 residues. J lost 6 bases, V lost 3 bases, and 4 bases had no gene match. The CDR3, as DNA: TGTGCCAGCAGTTTTACAGGGGGAGGTCAGCCCCAGCATTTT. As protein: CASSFTGGGQPQHF.

The CDR3 DNA reads TGTGCCAGCTCTCATGGACAGTCAGGGGGAGACACTGAAGCTTTCTTT. Protein: CASSHGQSGGDTEAFF. J is TRBJ1-1 and V is TRBV18, with TRBD1 matching over 7 bases. This CDR3 contains 16 residues. V shed 6 bases and J 3 bases; nucleotides not matched to a gene: 13. Germline V gives CDR1 KGHSH, CDR2 LQKENI.

The J gene is TRBJ2-2, the V gene TRBV5-1; 7 nucleotides agree with TRBD2. CDR3 length: 15 amino acids. Germline loops: CDR1 SGHRS, CDR2 YFSETQ. The V gene end was trimmed by 3 bases and the J gene end by 8 bases; junction bases not matched to a gene: 10. CDR3 nucleotides: TGCGCCAGCAGCTCCGTACGGGAGGTTAGGGGGGAGCTGTTTTTT. Protein sequence: CASSSVREVRGELFF.

This rearrangement joins TRBV5-6 to TRBJ2-1; weak D call: TRBD2 (6 bases). CDR3 length: 15 residues. Trimming pared 3 bases from V and 5 bases from J, leaving 15 bases between. Germline loops: CDR1 SGHDT, CDR2 YYEEEE. The CDR3 nucleotides read TGTGCCAGCAGCTCCCCAGGGCTAGCGCACAATGAGCAGTTCTTC. The encoded protein is CASSSPGLAHNEQFF.

This rearrangement joins TRBV3-1 (or the pseudogene TRBV3-2) to TRBJ1-1; 8 bases align to TRBD1. Germline V gene data show CDR1 as LGHDT and CDR2 as YNNKEL (reference sequence). J was trimmed by 4 bases and V by 4 bases; bases with no gene match: 14. This CDR3 region has 17 residues. The chain's CDR3 is CASSPQSRQGRGTEAFF. DNA of the CDR3: TGTGCCAGCAGCCCCCAGAGCCGACAGGGGCGGGGCACTGAAGCTTTCTTT.

This clone came up a few times. This chain joins TRBV29-1 and TRBJ2-6, with D perhaps matching TRBD1 or TRBD2 (5 bases each). From germline, CDR1 is SQVTM and CDR2 ANQGSEA. The CDR3 runs to 14 residues. V dropped 7 bases and J dropped 4 bases, with 14 bases sitting between them. This CDR3 reads CSAGMGHGANVLTF. The CDR3 nucleotides read TGCAGCGCGGGGATGGGGCACGGGGCCAACGTCCTGACTTTC.

V is TRBV2 and J is TRBJ2-1; D call uncertain. CDR3 length: 12 amino acids. From germline, CDR1 is SNHLY and CDR2 FYNNEI. V was clipped by 4 bases and J by 7 bases, with 8 bases between them. The CDR3 loop is CASSATLNEQFF. In DNA form, the CDR3 reads TGTGCCAGCAGTGCTACCTTAAATGAGCAGTTCTTC.

V usage is TRBV6-5 and J usage is TRBJ1-4; 8 bases match TRBD1. The V segment lost 4 bases and the J segment 7 bases; nucleotides outside the gene matches: 8. The germline V gene has CDR1 MNHEY and CDR2 SVGAGI. This CDR3 contains 15 residues. CDR3 nucleotides: TGTGCCAGCAGTTCACGACAGGGGCGGAGTGAAAAACTGTTTTTT. This codes for CASSSRQGRSEKLFF.

V and J are TRBV6-5 and TRBJ1-2, with D possibly matching TRBD1 (6 bases). Germline CDR1 is MNHEY and CDR2 is SVGAGI. V dropped 7 bases and J dropped 4 bases, with 16 bases sitting between them. The CDR3 sequence is 14 residues long. The DNA for the CDR3 is TGTGCCAGCACGACGACAGGAAGACTCTATGGCTACACCTTC. Its protein is CASTTTGRLYGYTF.

This clone was seen only a few times. This chain joins TRBV6-5 and TRBJ1-2; the match to TRBD1 covers 7 bases. CDR3 length: 11 residues. Trimming removed 4 bases from V and 14 bases from J; junction bases left unmatched: 7. The V gene's germline CDR1 is MNHEY and CDR2 SVGAGI. For the CDR3, the DNA is TGTGCCAGCAGTTTGGACAGGTCAGCGACCTTC. This encodes CASSLDRSATF.

CDR3 sequence: CASSVGDGANNYGYTF. CDR3 coding DNA: TGTGCCAGCAGCGTAGGGGATGGGGCGAATAACTATGGCTACACCTTC. The chain carries TRBV9 and TRBJ1-2; tentatively, D is TRBD1 (5 bases). V lost 0 bases, J lost 1 base, and 13 bases lay in between. CDR3 length equals 16 residues. In germline, CDR1 is SGDLS, CDR2 YYNGEE.

V gene TRBV12-3 or TRBV12-4 combines with J gene TRBJ2-7, with D unclear. Trimming removed 1 base at V and 3 bases at J, with 4 bases between. This CDR3 region has 12 residues. Here the CDR3 DNA reads TGTGCCAGCAGTTTAGGCGACTACGAGCAGTACGTC. Its protein is CASSLGDYEQYV.

The chain combines TRBV24-1 with TRBJ1-2, with D tentatively TRBD1 (6 bases). The CDR3 has 14 amino acids. Trimming shortened V by 0 bases and J by 2 bases, and 6 bases separated the two germline ends. CDR1 is KGHDR, CDR2 SFDVKD, per germline. CDR3 in amino acids: CATSDLGQNYGYTF. The CDR3 DNA follows: TGTGCCACCAGTGATTTGGGACAGAACTATGGCTACACCTTC.

This chain connects TRBV12-5 to TRBJ2-3, with D possibly matching TRBD1 (6 bases). Germline V CDR1 and CDR2: LGHNT, FRNRAP. This CDR3 region has 15 residues. V dropped 0 bases and J dropped 2 bases, with 9 bases sitting between them. This chain's CDR3 is CASGLVLGATDTQYF. The CDR3 DNA reads TGTGCTAGTGGTTTGGTACTGGGGGCCACAGATACGCAGTATTTT.

This clone was counted a few times. The chain employs TRBV5-1 and TRBJ1-4, with D maybe TRBD1 (6 bases). Germline V gene lookup returns CDR1 SGHRS and CDR2 YFSETQ. CDR3 length: 16 residues. Trimming shortened V by 5 bases and J by 2 bases, and 16 bases separated the two germline ends. The CDR3 protein is CASRPGQPSTNEKLFF. In DNA form, the CDR3 reads TGCGCCAGCAGACCCGGACAGCCAAGCACTAATGAAAAACTGTTTTTT.

Only a few counts were recorded for this clone. V gene TRBV5-4 combines with J gene TRBJ1-5; D is undetermined. The germline CDR1 and CDR2 sequences are SGHNT and YYREEE (reference sequence). Between the trimmed V and J ends, which lost 0 bases and 4 bases, there was a span of 5 bases. The length of the CDR3 is 13 residues. The DNA for the CDR3 is TGTGCCAGCAGCTTGGGGCAAAATCAGCCCCAGCATTTT. Amino acid sequence: CASSLGQNQPQHF.

This clone has a handful of counts. The chain combines TRBV5-1 with TRBJ2-7, with 8 bases lining up with TRBD2. V shed 4 bases, J shed 2 bases, and the junction held 14 bases outside the gene matches. The CDR3 runs to 17 residues. Germline V CDR1 and CDR2: SGHRS, YFSETQ. This chain's CDR3 is CASSLGLGSGDPYEQYF. CDR3 nucleotide sequence: TGCGCCAGCAGCCTCGGACTTGGTAGCGGGGACCCCTACGAGCAGTACTTC.

The chain employs TRBV24-1 and TRBJ2-2, with D perhaps matching TRBD2 (7 bases). CDR1 is KGHDR, CDR2 SFDVKD, per germline. The CDR3 contains 15 residues. V was cut by 5 bases and J by 6 bases, with 15 bases left in between. The chain's CDR3 is CATSAKGGVSGELFF. CDR3 in DNA: TGTGCCACCAGTGCAAAAGGGGGGGTCTCCGGGGAGCTGTTTTTT.

The chain combines TRBV6-5 with TRBJ1-1; a weak D match, TRBD1 (5 bases). Germline lookup yields CDR1 MNHEY and CDR2 SVGAGI. V shed 10 bases and J shed 4 bases, with 22 bases lying between them. The CDR3 has 15 amino acids. CDR3 sequence: CAIRGSGGGGTEAFF. CDR3 DNA: TGTGCCATAAGAGGGAGCGGGGGGGGTGGCACTGAAGCTTTCTTT.

This chain uses TRBV5-1 with TRBJ2-1, with D tentatively TRBD1 (6 bases). The ends were cut back, 4 bases at V and 9 bases at J, with 11 bases in the middle. There are 12 residues in the CDR3. In germline, CDR1 is SGHRS, CDR2 YFSETQ. This CDR3 is CASSTGTFEQFF. CDR3 DNA sequence: TGCGCCAGCAGCACAGGGACGTTTGAGCAGTTCTTC.

This clone occurred many times. The chain recombines TRBV6-5 with TRBJ1-6; 7 nucleotides line up with TRBD1. CDR3 length: 15 amino acids. CDR1 and CDR2 (germline): MNHEY, SVGAGI. The junction had 8 bases not matched to a gene; V was cut back by 2 bases and J by 10 bases. For the CDR3, the DNA is TGTGCCAGCAGTTACCGACAGGGTTTTTTATCACCCCTCCACTTT. It translates to CASSYRQGFLSPLHF.

CDR3 coding DNA: TGTGCCAGCAGCTCGGGGGGGGCAGCCTTATCCAGGGGAAACACTGAAGCTTTCTTT. Translating it yields CASSSGGAALSRGNTEAFF. The chain links TRBV11-3 to TRBJ1-1; tentatively, D is TRBD1 (6 bases). Germline V gene sequence: CDR1 SGHNT, CDR2 YENEEA. The CDR3 sequence is 19 residues long. V was cut by 4 bases and J by 2 bases, with 26 bases left in between. The full variable domain, its missing parts supplied by reference TRBV11-3 and TRBJ1-1, is EAGVVQSPRYKIIEKKQPVAFWCNPISGHNTLYWYLQNLGQGPELLIRYENEEAVDDSQLPKDRFSAERLKGVDSTLKIQPAELGDSAVYLCASSSGGAALSRGNTEAFFGQGTRLTVV.

The chain links TRBV2 to TRBJ1-3, with D unresolved. V lost 1 base and J lost 0, with 10 bases in between. Germline V lookup: CDR1 SNHLY, CDR2 FYNNEI. The CDR3 spans 16 residues. The CDR3 region has the DNA TGTGCCAGCAGTGAAGGGGGAGGGAGCTCTGGAAACACCATATATTTT. As protein: CASSEGGGSSGNTIYF.

The gene calls are TRBV5-1 and TRBJ2-7; a possible D gene is TRBD1 (6 bases). V was clipped by 9 bases and J by 0 bases, with 13 bases between them. The CDR3 contains 13 residues. Germline CDR1 SGHRS, CDR2 YFSETQ. The CDR3 nucleotides read TGCGCCACCCGGGACACTGACTCCTACGAGCAGTACTTC. It yields the protein CATRDTDSYEQYF.